A selection of T cell receptor beta chains follows, all from one sample in a study of OX40 agonist ivuxolimab in advanced cancers. Clones were read by immunoSEQ multiplex PCR, and TCRdb kept only the in-frame ones, dropping some. The sample has some 60,000 clones; roughly 85% are singletons. This specimen consisted of CD4+ or CD8+ T cells sorted from blood, obtained in a trial of the OX40 agonist ivuxolimab. The receptors here all came from an adult with an advanced solid tumor such as melanoma, head and neck, liver or kidney cancer. Both conserved end residues are part of each CDR3. The D gene is left open where the match is weak. Clone size is not always given. Where it is, it says once, few, many or a class for expanded clones.

size	D	J	V	CDR3	DNA
NA	NA	TRBJ2-7	TRBV10-1	CASSRGTKSYEQYF	TGCGCCAGCAGTAGGGGAACAAAATCCTACGAGCAGTACTTC
few	TRBD1	TRBJ1-5	TRBV28	CASSDRGLHQPQHF	TGTGCCAGCAGTGACAGGGGGCTTCATCAGCCCCAGCATTTT
NA	TRBD2	TRBJ2-3	TRBV2	CASSGSGRTSTDTQYF	TGTGCCAGCAGTGGTAGCGGGAGGACCAGCACAGATACGCAGTATTTT
NA	NA	TRBJ1-1	TRBV6-5	CASTWGRGNTEAFF	TGTGCCAGCACTTGGGGGCGCGGGAACACTGAAGCTTTCTTT
NA	NA	TRBJ2-5	TRBV5-4	CASTYQGTETQYF	TGTGCCAGCACCTACCAGGGGACAGAGACCCAGTACTTC
few	NA	TRBJ1-6	TRBV7-3	CASSLDGSYNSPLHF	TGTGCCAGCAGCTTAGACGGTTCCTATAATTCACCCCTCCACTTT
NA	TRBD2	TRBJ2-3	TRBV5-4	CASSLQRGGTDTQYF	TGTGCCAGCAGCTTGCAGCGGGGGGGCACAGATACGCAGTATTTT
NA	TRBD1	TRBJ2-7	TRBV6-1	CASSDLQGIGEQYF	TGTGCCAGCAGTGATTTACAGGGGATAGGCGAGCAGTACTTC
NA	TRBD1	TRBJ2-2	TRBV10-3	CAIRRDRGLMTGELFF	TGTGCCATCAGGAGAGACAGGGGGCTAATGACCGGGGAGCTGTTTTTT
NA	NA	TRBJ2-2	TRBV7-3	CASSPDSSNTGELFF	TGTGCCAGCAGCCCGGACAGCTCTAACACCGGGGAGCTGTTTTTT
NA	TRBD2	TRBJ2-1	TRBV7-9	CASSLGRTSGTTHEQFF	TGTGCCAGCAGCTTAGGGCGGACTAGCGGGACCACCCATGAGCAGTTCTTC
NA	NA	TRBJ2-2	TRBV28	CASSITRRTGELFF	TGTGCCAGCAGTATCACCCGGCGGACCGGGGAGCTGTTTTTT
NA	TRBD1	TRBJ1-2	TRBV28	CASTKGALANYGYTF	TGTGCCAGCACAAAGGGGGCGTTAGCTAACTATGGCTACACCTTC
NA	NA	TRBJ2-7	TRBV10-1	CASSHRTGDEQYF	TGCGCCAGCAGCCACAGAACAGGTGACGAGCAGTACTTC
NA	NA	TRBJ1-1	TRBV7-2	CASSPLSEAFF	TGTGCCAGCAGCCCCCTTTCTGAAGCTTTCTTT
NA	NA	TRBJ2-1	TRBV29-1	CSVESFGNEQFF	TGCAGCGTTGAAAGTTTTGGGAATGAGCAGTTCTTC
NA	NA	TRBJ2-7	TRBV7-9	CASSSPPHDEQYF	TGTGCCAGCAGCTCCCCCCCCCACGACGAGCAGTACTTC
NA	NA	TRBJ2-1	TRBV15	CATSRRGRGRSISYNEQFF	TGTGCCACCAGCAGACGAGGACGGGGCCGCTCTATATCCTACAATGAGCAGTTCTTC
few	TRBD1	TRBJ1-4	TRBV9	CASSESTGGWEKLFF	TGTGCCAGCAGCGAATCGACAGGGGGATGGGAAAAACTGTTTTTT
NA	NA	TRBJ2-7	TRBV6-1	CASSKLGDYEQYF	TGTGCCAGCAGTAAACTTGGGGACTACGAGCAGTACTTC
NA	TRBD1	TRBJ2-7	TRBV2	CASCWTQGAYEQYF	TGTGCCAGTTGCTGGACCCAGGGGGCCTACGAGCAGTACTTC
NA	NA	TRBJ2-3	TRBV5-1	CASGDTDTQYF	TGCGCCAGCGGGGACACAGATACGCAGTATTTT
NA	TRBD1	TRBJ2-7	TRBV19	CASSPDRGGYEQYF	TGTGCCAGTAGTCCCGACAGGGGTGGCTACGAGCAGTACTTC
NA	NA	TRBJ2-3	TRBV29-1	CSVEVPAVNPDTQYF	TGCAGCGTTGAAGTTCCAGCGGTGAACCCAGATACGCAGTATTTT
NA	NA	TRBJ1-1	TRBV5-5	CASSLPVPNTEAFF	TGTGCCAGCAGCTTGCCGGTTCCTAACACTGAAGCTTTCTTT
NA	NA	TRBJ2-2	TRBV2	CASSWTDNTGELFF	TGTGCCAGCAGCTGGACAGACAACACCGGGGAGCTGTTTTTT
NA	TRBD1	TRBJ1-6	TRBV5-4	CASSKQGVNNSPLHF	TGTGCCAGCAGCAAACAGGGGGTAAATAATTCACCCCTCCACTTT
NA	NA	TRBJ1-1	TRBV19	CASSFQGNTEAFF	TGTGCCAGTAGTTTCCAGGGGAACACTGAAGCTTTCTTT